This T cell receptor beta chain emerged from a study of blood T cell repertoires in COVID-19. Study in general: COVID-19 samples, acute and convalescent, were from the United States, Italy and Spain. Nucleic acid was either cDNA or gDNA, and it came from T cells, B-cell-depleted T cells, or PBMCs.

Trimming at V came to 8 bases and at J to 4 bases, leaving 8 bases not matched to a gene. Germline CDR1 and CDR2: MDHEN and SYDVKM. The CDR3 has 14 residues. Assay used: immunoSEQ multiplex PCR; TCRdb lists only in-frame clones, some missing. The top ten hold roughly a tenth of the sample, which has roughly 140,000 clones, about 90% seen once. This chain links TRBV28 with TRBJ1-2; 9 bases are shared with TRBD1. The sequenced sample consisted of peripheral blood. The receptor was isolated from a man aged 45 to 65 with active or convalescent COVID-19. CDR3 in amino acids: CASGPRDRVYGYTF. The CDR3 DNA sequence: TGTGCCAGCGGTCCCCGGGACAGGGTCTATGGCTACACCTTC.